The source of this T cell receptor beta chain is a study of cytomegalovirus exposure and HLA in healthy donors (dated by TCRdb to 2016 to 2017). About the study as a whole: An earlier analysis of some 600 of the donors reported over 250 Gb of sequence data and approximately 120 million unique TCR beta sequences obtained from around 170 million T cells. Of the 398 genotyped donors, around 81% fell in the genetic ancestry cluster associated with self-reported Caucasian donors. The later analysis used no new phenotypic data to find candidate immune exposures, relying instead on TCR beta sequences and their occurrence across donors. All discovery cohort repertoires had been generated on a single sequencing platform. The study profiled the T cell repertoires of about 640 subjects by immunosequencing and related them to cytomegalovirus serostatus. Along with the roughly 700-subject first cohort, a separate validation cohort of over 90 different subjects was used. An early release covering 550 to 650 HLA-typed donors comprised about 290 gigabases of sequencing data and some 79 million unique TCR sequences. In an earlier analysis of a few hundred of the donors, high-throughput TCR beta sequencing was used to judge whether each TCR beta V gene segment behaved as functional or pseudogenic. Donor age, sex, ethnicity and CMV serostatus were compiled alongside the repertoire data. The number of donors typed differed by locus, with 629-630 for A, B, C, DRB1 and DQB1, 522 for DQA1, under 610 for DPA1, and 450 to 480 for DPB1. The study was designed to test whether signatures of past pathogen exposure could be identified by cataloging public T cell receptors. On average, about 200,000 unique TCR beta nucleotide sequences were sequenced per donor among about 400 genotyped donors of the cohort, with roughly a sixth of those sequences being non-productive. HLA typing covered class I and class II loci at four-digit resolution. A few DR-DQ haplotypes were treated as single units for association and clustering because of strong linkage in the cohort. High-throughput TCR immunosequencing, statistical association of individual TCRs with disease status, and machine learning were combined to predict cytomegalovirus infection status. A later genetic analysis took genome-wide SNP genotypes for about 60% of the roughly 670 donors and used that subset as a discovery cohort. In a later analysis, previously published TCR beta repertoires from several hundred donors were re-analyzed and high-resolution HLA genotyping was added so that TCR occurrence patterns could be studied. Findings and caveats that apply to the study as a whole: Linkage disequilibrium might explain the correlated functional status among segregating V segments, but an unknown experimental factor could not be ruled out. In a later analysis, the rate of TCR association differed among HLA loci, with DRB1 alleles having the most associated TCRs and HLA-C alleles having the fewest. A later genetic analysis reported fewer N-insertions in productive TCRs among donors in an Asian-associated ancestry cluster than the roughly 620-donor mean. A later analysis found that most CMV-associated TCR beta chains appeared HLA-restricted, with HLA associations seemingly driven largely by CMV exposure. Across donors, most TCR sequences were observed very rarely, whereas some public TCRs were present in many individuals. Roughly uniform sequencing depth across donors was assumed in presence/absence analyses, although this assumption may not hold. A total of 164 TCR beta chains were listed by the study as associated with cytomegalovirus. Immune exposure information for the cohort was limited to CMV serostatus. A later analysis associated about 18,000 TCR beta sequences with specific HLA alleles at a false discovery rate of 0.05. Some IMGT-functional V segments, including TRBV6-2 and TRBV6-3, could not be distinguished by the 87-base-pair reads and were therefore excluded. The classifier was reported to diagnose cytomegalovirus status with high specificity and sensitivity in both the original and validation cohorts. Strong co-occurrence of HLA alleles, especially DR and DQ, made assigning TCR associations to individual alleles difficult. In vitro tests confirmed that a few of the cytomegalovirus-associated TCR beta chains recognize cytomegalovirus antigens. Several of the top co-occurrence clusters appeared to be linked to parvovirus B19, influenza, CMV and Epstein-Barr virus, according to a later analysis. In this cohort, only TCR beta chains were sequenced, and detectable features were limited by the absence of alpha or paired-chain data. In a later analysis, HLA-associated TCR beta chains were found to be more clonally expanded and to have lower generation probabilities than equally common non-associated chains. A cluster of highly shared sequence variants was judged likely to be a technical artifact of the sequencing pipeline. The earlier analysis of some 560 of the donors excluded approximately 17 rarely observed V segments, including chromosome 9 orphons, because counts were too low. Because some donors lacked HLA typing at each locus, the association tests relied only on the typed subset. In a later genetic analysis, a missense DCLRE1C variant was associated with V-gene and J-gene trimming of TCR beta chains, and the association was replicated in an independent cohort. A further reported finding was that TCR beta sequences accurately predicted the HLA-A and HLA-B alleles for most subjects in the first cohort. An earlier analysis of 450 to 750 of the donors showed that most TCR beta V segments appeared in productive rearrangements either about 87% or about 30% of the time, which broadly matched IMGT annotations. The authors suggested that the approach could potentially be generalized to other disease states and immunological phenotypes.

In total, approximately 610 healthy bone marrow donors made up the cohort. All cohort members were sampled while nominally healthy, although unrecorded immune exposures were likely present. The donor tested CMV seronegative and was one of the 352 seronegative cohort members. Every donor gave a peripheral blood sample, and the peripheral blood mononuclear cells from that sample were used for TCR beta sequencing. Genomic DNA was extracted from the blood cell samples with the Qiagen DNeasy Blood Extraction Kit. The library was obtained by the immunoSEQ multiplex PCR assay. The multiplex PCR relied on a mix of 60 forward primers for TCR Vbeta segments and 13 reverse primers for TCR Jbeta segments. The CDR3 region of rearranged TCR beta genes was amplified from genomic DNA with a multiplex PCR assay. The amplified TCR beta libraries were sequenced on the Illumina HiSeq System as 87-base-pair reads. The paper's data handling went like this. In a later analysis, some 80 million unique TCR beta chains were counted across the 666 repertoires, and around 10 million of these chains were shared by at least two donors. To remove PCR and sequencing errors, raw reads were error-corrected and collapsed into unique sequences using a nearest-neighbor algorithm that merged closely related sequences. V, D and J gene segments were assigned by aligning CDR3 sequences to IMGT reference sequences. For a sequence to be retained, a match of at least six nucleotides was required to both a V gene segment and a J gene segment. A rearrangement counted as productive if the CDR3 had no stop codons and remained in frame with V and J, and every other rearrangement counted as non-productive. Following IMGT convention, CDR3 was defined as the stretch from the second conserved V-encoded cysteine up to the conserved J-encoded phenylalanine. Sequences without an unambiguous match to a single V gene segment were excluded from the earlier analysis of almost 600 of the donors. An earlier analysis of fewer than 650 of the donors classified V segments as functional when productive rearrangements were above 56.7% and as segregating when the standard deviation between donors was above 5%. A statistical classification framework was built for diagnosing cytomegalovirus status from the catalog of TCR beta chain sequences. In a later analysis, V and J genes were assigned by comparing TCR nucleotide sequences against IMGT/GENE-DB human TR gene sequences. The TCRdist pipeline was used in a later analysis to assign CDR3 sequences and most-parsimonious VDJ recombination scenarios. In a later analysis, each TCR beta chain was defined by its CDR3 amino acid sequence together with its V-gene family, and reads lacking a unique V-gene family were excluded. In a later analysis, fewer than 650 highly shared, low-generation-probability nucleotide sequences were removed to address suspected cross-contamination and a sequencing artifact. For each public chain, a later analysis derived a clonal expansion index from normalized ranks of inferred template counts within each repertoire. In a later analysis, generation probabilities were computed using a VDJ recombination model fitted to out-of-frame rearrangements, and the results were checked against IGoR. Hypergeometric tests were used in a later analysis to score TCR-TCR, TCR-HLA and TCR-CMV co-occurrence, with a repertoire-size bias correction applied to the TCR pairs. In a later analysis, false discovery rates were estimated by permuting HLA or CMV assignments 20 times. In a later analysis, co-occurring TCRs were grouped using DBSCAN, and TCRdist sequence similarity was added for clustering within HLA-allele-positive subsets. Repertoires with fewer than 30,000 or more than 120,000 public chains, plus five repertoires with anomalous nucleotide sharing, were excluded from co-occurrence clustering. TCRdb provides this immuneACCESS table in a form limited to in-frame rearrangements. Some clones are lacking; in checked studies, under half of them reflect an unresolved V gene, and why the rest are absent is not known. V, J and clone size derive from that table, while D and trimming were established from the DNA sequence. The sample table lists around 150,000 clones, 80% of them with a count of one. The ten largest make up roughly 1.3% of the sample.

The germline ends are 9 bases apart after V is trimmed by 0 bases and J by 8 bases. The CDR3 spans 13 residues, from the cysteine through the phenylalanine. Only the CDR3 DNA stays, 39 bases, in frame from base 1. CDR1 and CDR2 (SGHDN, FVKESK) derive from the germline V gene. In regard to this clone: Its antigen target is currently unknown. Base-call qualities are not available, and no considerably larger clone is one nucleotide away.

The source is a woman in her fifties or sixties in good health and CMV-seronegative. Sequenced: PBMCs. This chain joins TRBV14 to TRBJ2-3; matching of 6 bases hints at TRBD2 as the D gene. The CDR3 in this case is CASSQEWRGTQYF. The DNA is TGTGCCAGCAGCCAAGAATGGCGGGGTACGCAGTATTTT.